This TCR beta chain was recorded in a study of response to subunit inactivated influenza vaccine. Study outcomes and limitations: A suggestion made by the authors is that each seasonal influenza vaccination recruits few new T cells.

Germline CDR1 reads DFQATT; CDR2 reads SNEGSKA (reference sequence). CDR3 length equals 12 residues. V lost 0 bases to trimming and J lost 7 bases, with 8 bases between them. TCRdb called the RT-PCR reads again in MiXCR, with one record for every CDR3 protein. This sample carries about 780,000 distinct CDR3 sequences, around 18% of them seen once, and the ten largest clones take about a tenth. This clonotype was seen more than once but under ten times. Its antigen is currently unknown. Sequenced material: PBMCs from blood, taken 5 to 6 days after vaccination. This sequence originates from a man aged 50-59 years who received an inactivated influenza vaccine. This rearrangement joins TRBV20-1 to TRBJ2-3; D gene ambiguous. As DNA, the CDR3 is TGCAGTGCTAGAGATCCAGGCCATACGCAGTATTTT. Protein: CSARDPGHTQYF.